The 27 T cell receptor beta chains presented below share a single source sample, sequenced in a study of vaccination effects on CD4 cells after COVID-19. Subsequent to 10 days of culture, CD4+ T cells were isolated. No cognate antigen is known for these TCRs. Generated by immunoSEQ multiplex PCR, the TCRdb table keeps only in-frame clones and is missing some. The table lists 50,000 to 75,000 clones, about two thirds of them singletons, with under 30% in the top ten. Source: CD4+ T cells from PBMCs cultured without peptide, taken before COVID-19 vaccination. These receptors came from a human donor who had a prior SARS-CoV-2 infection.

The chain uses TRBV4-2 and TRBJ2-6; D call uncertain. The germline V gene encodes CDR1 LGHNA and CDR2 YNFKEQ. Trimming removed 1 base from V and 0 bases from J, with 13 bases in between. The CDR3 has 18 residues. The CDR3 sequence: CASSQVLAVGSGANVLTF. CDR3 nucleotides: TGTGCCAGCAGCCAAGTATTGGCGGTTGGCTCTGGGGCCAACGTCCTGACTTTC.

The J gene is TRBJ2-7, the V gene TRBV6-5; 9 bases map to TRBD1. CDR3 length equals 14 residues. V trimming: 4 bases; J trimming: 5 bases; junction bases outside the gene matches: 6. Germline CDR1 MNHEY, CDR2 SVGAGI. In DNA form, the CDR3 reads TGTGCCAGCAGTTTTACGGGACAGGGTAACGAGCAGTACTTC. As protein: CASSFTGQGNEQYF.

This chain joins TRBV5-6 and TRBJ2-2, with D possibly TRBD1 on 6 matching bases. The V end lost 3 bases, the J end lost 3 bases, and 15 bases lay between the germline ends. Germline lookup yields CDR1 SGHDT and CDR2 YYEEEE. The CDR3 has 16 amino acids. The CDR3 bases are TGTGCCAGCAGCTACCGGGACACTTGGGACACCGGGGAGCTGTTTTTT. It codes for CASSYRDTWDTGELFF.

The V and J genes are TRBV18 and TRBJ2-7, with 8 bases lining up with TRBD2. The CDR3 runs 14 residues. Germline loops: CDR1 KGHSH, CDR2 LQKENI. V shed 3 bases and J 7 bases; nucleotides not matched to a gene: 8. The CDR3, as DNA: TGTGCCAGCTCACCGGGACTAGTATCGGGTGAGCAGTACTTC. Residues: CASSPGLVSGEQYF.

This chain connects TRBV9 to TRBJ2-5; D call uncertain. Between the trimmed V and J ends, which lost 0 bases and 4 bases, there was a span of 10 bases. The CDR3 extends over 14 amino acids. Germline V gives CDR1 SGDLS, CDR2 YYNGEE. CDR3 DNA: TGTGCCAGCAGCGTAGGAATGCAGCGAGAGACCCAGTACTTC. It is translated as CASSVGMQRETQYF.

The V gene is TRBV5-4, the J gene TRBJ2-3, with TRBD1 matching over 10 bases. Germline CDR1 SGHNT, CDR2 YYREEE (reference sequence). This CDR3 spans 16 amino acids. V gave up 4 bases and J gave up 0 bases; unmatched junction bases: 5. This CDR3 is CASSARTGGSTDTQYF. The CDR3 DNA sequence: TGTGCCAGCAGCGCAAGGACAGGGGGAAGCACAGATACGCAGTATTTT. The full variable domain, with the rest looked up from reference TRBV5-4 and TRBJ2-3, is ETGVTQSPTHLIKTRGQQVTLRCSSQSGHNTVSWYQQALGQGPQFIFQYYREEENGRGNFPPRFSGLQFPNYSSELNVNALELDDSALYLCASSARTGGSTDTQYFGPGTRLTVL.

V and J are TRBV5-1 and TRBJ1-1; no definite D call. Trimming took 2 bases from V and 1 from J, leaving 6 bases between them. Germline CDR1 and CDR2: SGHRS and YFSETQ. This CDR3 comprises 13 residues. The DNA for the CDR3 is TGCGCCAGCAGCTTTACAACGAACACTGAAGCTTTCTTT. Translating it yields CASSFTTNTEAFF.

The chain links TRBV2 to TRBJ1-4, with D possibly being TRBD1 (5 bases). Germline V CDR1 and CDR2: SNHLY, FYNNEI. Deletions cut 5 bases from V and 8 bases from J, with 15 bases between. The CDR3 sequence is 14 residues long. For the CDR3, the DNA is TGTGCCAGCAGTTCCGGGGCGAGCGGGGAAAAACTGTTTTTT. This codes for CASSSGASGEKLFF.

This clone occurred a few times. The chain recombines TRBV4-2 with TRBJ1-6, with D unclear. CDR3 length equals 17 residues. In germline, CDR1 is LGHNA, CDR2 YNFKEQ. V was cut by 0 bases and J by 5 bases, with 14 bases left in between. CDR3 nucleotides: TGTGCCAGCAGCCAAGATTCGTTGCGGGCCGATAATTCACCCCTCCACTTT. As protein: CASSQDSLRADNSPLHF.

V is TRBV5-6 and J is TRBJ2-1; no clear D. The V end was cut by 6 bases, the J end by 1 base, with 14 bases between. Germline lookup yields CDR1 SGHDT and CDR2 YYEEEE. The CDR3 is 15 residues long. CDR3 nucleotide sequence: TGTGCCAGCAACGCTCTATCTGGGTCCTACAATGAGCAGTTCTTC. The encoded protein is CASNALSGSYNEQFF.

This clone appeared a single time. The chain carries TRBV4-2 and TRBJ2-2, with TRBD2 as a possible D gene (5 bases). From germline, CDR1 is LGHNA and CDR2 YNFKEQ. Trimming left V 2 bases short and J 5 bases short, with 15 bases between. The CDR3 extends over 16 amino acids. The CDR3 region has the DNA TGTGCCAGCAGCCAAAATAGCGCCTTAGGGACCGGGGAGCTGTTTTTT. Amino acid sequence: CASSQNSALGTGELFF.

The chain links TRBV13 to TRBJ1-4, with D possibly matching TRBD1 (6 bases). The germline gives CDR1 PRHDT, CDR2 FYEKMQ (reference sequence). CDR3 length equals 14 residues. Trimming left V 2 bases short and J 5 bases short, with 9 bases between. DNA of the CDR3: TGTGCCAGCAGCTTACAGGGGCGGAATGAAAAACTGTTTTTT. Protein sequence: CASSLQGRNEKLFF. The full variable domain, rest sourced from reference TRBV13 and TRBJ1-4, is AAGVIQSPRHLIKEKRETATLKCYPIPRHDTVYWYQQGPGQDPQFLISFYEKMQSDKGSIPDRFSAQQFSDYHSELNMSSLELGDSALYFCASSLQGRNEKLFFGSGTQLSVL.

V usage is TRBV5-4 and J usage is TRBJ1-1; D may be TRBD1 (5 bases). The CDR3 is made up of 15 amino acids. Looked up from germline, CDR1 is SGHNT and CDR2 is YYREEE (reference sequence). Trimming took 4 bases from V and 4 from J, leaving 17 bases between them. CDR3 region: CASSAGTHPGTEAFF. The CDR3 coding sequence is TGTGCCAGCAGCGCCGGGACCCATCCGGGCACTGAAGCTTTCTTT.

The chain is built from TRBV3-1 (or the pseudogene TRBV3-2) and TRBJ2-7, with D hard to call. There are 13 residues in the CDR3. Germline assignment: CDR1 LGHDT and CDR2 YNNKEL (reference sequence). V lost 4 bases and J 7 bases, leaving 14 bases between the germline ends. CDR3 region: CASSPLSPPEQYF. CDR3 bases: TGTGCCAGCAGCCCTCTTTCTCCCCCTGAGCAGTACTTC.

This clone was seen only once. The J gene is TRBJ2-7, the V gene TRBV9; 10 bases map to TRBD2. CDR1 is SGDLS, CDR2 YYNGEE, per germline. This CDR3 comprises 16 residues. After removal of 3 bases from V and 3 bases from J, the junction contained 9 bases not matched to a gene. The CDR3 region is CASSEGASGRFYEQYF. The CDR3 DNA is TGTGCCAGCAGCGAGGGGGCTAGCGGGAGATTCTACGAGCAGTACTTC.

The gene calls are TRBV2 and TRBJ2-7; D is ambiguous. The germline V gene has CDR1 SNHLY and CDR2 FYNNEI. The CDR3 sequence is 14 residues long. V was cut by 4 bases and J by 3 bases, with 13 bases left in between. The CDR3 reads CASSVDFRGYEQYF. The CDR3, as DNA: TGTGCCAGCAGTGTTGATTTTCGTGGCTACGAGCAGTACTTC.

This clone was found a few times. The genes are TRBV24-1 and TRBJ2-2, with TRBD1 matching 7 bases. The CDR3 contains 13 residues. The V segment lost 9 bases and the J segment 7 bases; nucleotides outside the gene matches: 7. Per the germline V gene, CDR1 is KGHDR and CDR2 is SFDVKD. For the CDR3, the DNA is TGTGCCACCGGAGGACAGGATATCGGGGAGCTGTTTTTT. The encoded protein is CATGGQDIGELFF.

As DNA, the CDR3 is TGTGCCAGCAGCCACCTGTCAGCGGGAGCCAAAAACATTCAGTACTTC. Protein: CASSHLSAGAKNIQYF. The chain recombines TRBV11-2 with TRBJ2-4; possible D gene TRBD2, 6 bases. The CDR3 is 16 residues long. Trimming took off 5 bases at V and 0 bases at J, with 14 bases between the two ends. Germline assignment: CDR1 SGHAT and CDR2 FQNNGV.

This clone was observed a single time. The chain has TRBV19 and TRBJ2-7, with D possibly being TRBD2 (6 bases). This CDR3 is built from 15 residues. Trimming took off 6 bases at V and 1 base at J, with 16 bases between the two ends. The V gene's germline CDR1 is LNHDA and CDR2 SQIVND (reference sequence). The DNA of the CDR3 is TGTGCCAGTAGCCCACGGCGTAGCGGTTCCTACGAGCAGTACTTC. It specifies CASSPRRSGSYEQYF.

The chain uses TRBV13 and TRBJ2-1; 11 nucleotides agree with TRBD1. Germline V lookup: CDR1 PRHDT, CDR2 FYEKMQ (reference sequence). The CDR3 extends over 15 amino acids. Trimming removed 5 bases from V and 8 bases from J; junction bases left unmatched: 8. The CDR3 sequence is CASSGRDRGGDEQFF. The CDR3 DNA follows: TGTGCCAGCAGCGGACGGGACAGGGGGGGCGATGAGCAGTTCTTC.

The genes are TRBV18 and TRBJ2-7; D remains ambiguous. The CDR3 runs 13 residues. Germline V gene lookup returns CDR1 KGHSH and CDR2 LQKENI. V lost 0 bases to trimming and J lost 1 base, with 4 bases between them. This CDR3 reads CASSPPASYEQYF. In DNA form, the CDR3 reads TGTGCCAGCTCACCACCTGCGTCCTACGAGCAGTACTTC.

The gene calls are TRBV5-1 and TRBJ2-3; weak D call: TRBD2 (6 bases). The CDR3 spans 14 residues. V dropped 4 bases and J dropped 2 bases, with 11 bases sitting between them. CDR1 is SGHRS and CDR2 is YFSETQ in the germline V gene. The CDR3 sequence: CASSTGLVTDTQYF. In DNA, the CDR3 is TGCGCCAGCAGCACGGGACTGGTCACAGATACGCAGTATTTT.

V gene TRBV2 combines with J gene TRBJ2-4; 9 bases fit TRBD1. Germline CDR1 SNHLY, CDR2 FYNNEI. V was clipped by 4 bases and J by 3 bases; unmatched bases: 4. CDR3 length: 15 amino acids. In DNA, the CDR3 is TGTGCCAGCAGTGGACAGGGGGTGAGCAAAAACATTCAGTACTTC. Residues: CASSGQGVSKNIQYF.

This chain connects TRBV19 to TRBJ2-3; no reliable D call. The CDR3 extends over 12 amino acids. Trimming took off 5 bases at V and 6 bases at J, with 9 bases between the two ends. Germline CDR1 LNHDA, CDR2 SQIVND (reference sequence). The CDR3 spells CASSAYSDTQYF. The CDR3 DNA reads as TGTGCCAGTAGTGCTTATTCGGATACGCAGTATTTT.

The genes are TRBV18 and TRBJ1-1; D is undetermined. V was shortened by 3 bases and J by 4 bases, with 3 bases between the two germline ends. The V gene's germline CDR1 is KGHSH and CDR2 LQKENI. This CDR3 comprises 11 residues. CDR3 protein: CASSPITEAFF. The CDR3 DNA follows: TGTGCCAGCTCACCCATCACTGAAGCTTTCTTT.

The chain joins TRBV7-8 to TRBJ2-5; the D call may be TRBD1 or TRBD2 (5 bases each). Germline V gene sequence: CDR1 SGHVS, CDR2 FQNEAQ. This CDR3 contains 19 residues. Trimming stripped 2 bases from V and 4 bases from J, with 26 bases between. CDR3 sequence (DNA): TGTGCCAGCAGCTTAACCCACCGACCGGGACCCACTCACGGAGAGACCCAGTACTTC. Its protein is CASSLTHRPGPTHGETQYF.

The chain is built from TRBV11-3 and TRBJ2-3; weak D call: TRBD1 (6 bases). This CDR3 has 16 amino acids. V was trimmed by 5 bases and J by 2 bases, leaving 17 bases between them. Germline values: CDR1 SGHNT, CDR2 YENEEA. The CDR3 bases are TGTGCCAGCAGCCGCCCGGCGACAGGACCCACAGATACGCAGTATTTT. Translation gives CASSRPATGPTDTQYF.